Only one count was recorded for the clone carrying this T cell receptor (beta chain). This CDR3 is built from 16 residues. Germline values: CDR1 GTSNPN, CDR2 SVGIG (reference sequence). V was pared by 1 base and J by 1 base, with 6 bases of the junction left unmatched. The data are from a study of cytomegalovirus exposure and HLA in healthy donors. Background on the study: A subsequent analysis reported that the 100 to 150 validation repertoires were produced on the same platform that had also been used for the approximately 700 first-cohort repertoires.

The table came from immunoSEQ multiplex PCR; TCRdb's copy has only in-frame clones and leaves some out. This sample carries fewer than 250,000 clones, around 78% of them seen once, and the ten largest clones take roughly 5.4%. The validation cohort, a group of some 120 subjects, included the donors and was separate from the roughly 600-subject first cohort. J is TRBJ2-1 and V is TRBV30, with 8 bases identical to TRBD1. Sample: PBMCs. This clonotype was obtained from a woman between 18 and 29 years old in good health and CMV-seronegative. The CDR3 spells CAWSAGWTGSYNEQFF. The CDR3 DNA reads TGTGCCTGGAGTGCCGGTTGGACAGGGTCCTACAATGAGCAGTTCTTC.